The following is a T cell receptor (beta chain) sequence with its context. The target antigen is unknown. CD45RO-negative, CCR7-positively selected cells formed the naive CD8 fraction, excluding terminally differentiated effector memory CD45RA+ cells. These data come from a study of shared clonotypes between healthy human individuals. Study-wide background: Three CD4 naive, three CD4 memory, two CD8 naive and one CD8 memory plate were used per donor.

Template for every sorted-subset replicate PCR totaled around 210 ng DNA, 25,000 to 30,000 T cell genomes. Only in-frame clones appear in the TCRdb table, and some are missing; sequencing was by immunoSEQ multiplex PCR. The repertoire holds approximately 810,000 clones, approximately 92% seen once, with under 30% in the top ten. Study-level findings and limits: Among donors, clonotype sharing was expected to be affected by sequencing depth.

Germline V gene sequence: CDR1 MDHEN, CDR2 SYDVKM. The V gene lost 8 bases and the J gene lost 2 bases, with 13 bases spanning the gap. The CDR3 length is 14 residues. Sequencing input: naive CD8+ T cells sorted from blood. The clonotype was recovered from a man aged 25-45 years in good health. This chain links TRBV28 with TRBJ1-5; D is undetermined. CDR3 amino acids: CASALGRGNQPQHF. The DNA of the CDR3 is TGTGCCAGCGCACTGGGTAGAGGCAATCAGCCCCAGCATTTT.